These 21 T cell receptor beta chains were all obtained from the same sample, sequenced in a study of blood T cell repertoires in COVID-19. The method was immunoSEQ multiplex PCR; TCRdb's version includes in-frame clones alone and lacks a portion of them. The sample consists of approximately 340,000 clones, 65% to 85% of them appearing once. The material sequenced was peripheral blood. These receptors were taken from a young man with active or convalescent COVID-19.

There are a few counts of this clone. The rearrangement links TRBV10-1 to TRBJ2-5, with 9 bases lining up with TRBD2. This CDR3 is 13 amino acids long. The germline V gene has CDR1 WNHNN and CDR2 SYGVQD (reference sequence). Trimming at V came to 9 bases and at J to 2 bases, leaving 4 bases not matched to a gene. The CDR3 here is CARATSGQETQYF. The CDR3 DNA reads as TGCGCCAGGGCGACTAGCGGACAAGAGACCCAGTACTTC.

This chain connects TRBV5-1 to TRBJ2-5; 7 bases map to TRBD1. Trimming removed 4 bases from V and 5 bases from J; junction bases left unmatched: 8. The CDR3 covers 14 residues. Germline V gene lookup returns CDR1 SGHRS and CDR2 YFSETQ. The CDR3 here is CASSAWDSSETQYF. The CDR3 region has the DNA TGCGCCAGCAGCGCCTGGGACAGCTCGGAGACCCAGTACTTC.

This chain joins TRBV5-1 and TRBJ2-5, with D possibly matching TRBD2 (6 bases). The CDR3 extends over 21 amino acids. Trimming removed 1 base at V and 3 bases at J, with 31 bases between. From germline, CDR1 is SGHRS and CDR2 YFSETQ. The chain's CDR3 is CASSLPRVPESGSHRKETQYF. CDR3 nucleotide sequence: TGCGCCAGCAGCTTGCCGCGGGTACCTGAAAGCGGGTCCCACCGGAAAGAGACCCAGTACTTC.

The chain employs TRBV7-2 and TRBJ2-1; 12 nucleotides agree with TRBD2. CDR1 and CDR2 from the germline V gene are SGHTA and FQGNSA. This CDR3 spans 15 amino acids. The junction had 4 bases not matched to a gene; V was cut back by 5 bases and J by 5 bases. DNA of the CDR3: TGTGCCAGCAGCCCTAGACTAGCGGGAGACAATGAGCAGTTCTTC. This sequence encodes CASSPRLAGDNEQFF.

V and J are TRBV28 and TRBJ2-7; 7 bases align to TRBD1. CDR1 and CDR2 from the germline V gene are MDHEN and SYDVKM. After removal of 6 bases from V and 4 bases from J, the junction contained 12 bases not matched to a gene. The CDR3 is 15 amino acids. In nucleotides, the CDR3 is TGTGCCAGCAGATCCCAGGGGGACGGGGTTTACGAGCAGTACTTC. Translation: CASRSQGDGVYEQYF.

The chain uses TRBV19 and TRBJ1-1; D is perhaps TRBD1 (6 bases). CDR3 length equals 15 residues. Germline CDR1 reads LNHDA; CDR2 reads SQIVND (reference sequence). V was cut by 6 bases and J by 0 bases, with 14 bases left in between. CDR3 region: CASRWDTAMNTEAFF. The CDR3 DNA reads TGTGCCAGTAGATGGGACACAGCCATGAACACTGAAGCTTTCTTT.

The chain employs TRBV30 and TRBJ1-1, with D perhaps matching TRBD1 (6 bases). This CDR3 is 14 amino acids long. Trimming shortened V by 3 bases and J by 2 bases, and 13 bases separated the two germline ends. Germline values: CDR1 GTSNPN, CDR2 SVGIG (reference sequence). As DNA, the CDR3 is TGTGCCTGGAGGATCGGGACACTCAACACTGAAGCTTTCTTT. Amino acid sequence: CAWRIGTLNTEAFF. Full variable domain (outside the CDR3, taken from reference TRBV30 and TRBJ1-1): SQTIHQWPATLVQPVGSPLSLECTVEGTSNPNLYWYRQAAGRGLQLLFYSVGIGQISSEVPQNLSASRPQDRQFILSSKKLLLSDSGFYLCAWRIGTLNTEAFFGQGTRLTVV.

The CDR3 is CASSPGGELFF. CDR3 nucleotide sequence: TGTGCCAGCAGCCCCGGCGGGGAGCTGTTTTTT. The chain joins TRBV11-2 to TRBJ2-2, with D uncertain. V was pared by 5 bases and J by 7 bases, with 5 bases between. Germline loops: CDR1 SGHAT, CDR2 FQNNGV. This CDR3 is 11 amino acids long.

J is TRBJ2-7 and V is TRBV20-1; D might be TRBD2 (6 bases). Germline CDR1 and CDR2: DFQATT and SNEGSKA (reference sequence). CDR3 length: 14 residues. V was cut by 3 bases and J by 6 bases, with 18 bases left in between. For the CDR3, the DNA is TGCAGTGCTAGTTCGGGGGACCTAAACGCCGAGCAGTACTTC. Its translation: CSASSGDLNAEQYF.

For the CDR3, the DNA is TGTGCCAGCAGCCCTTTGGGGGCGGGAGCCAGAGATACGCAGTATTTT. Translated, it gives CASSPLGAGARDTQYF. The gene calls are TRBV4-2 and TRBJ2-3; tentative D call: TRBD2 (7 bases). Deletions cut 4 bases from V and 5 bases from J, with 19 bases between. Germline CDR1 and CDR2: LGHNA and YNFKEQ. The CDR3 spans 16 residues.

This clone was found a few times. The chain combines TRBV9 with TRBJ2-7; TRBD2 aligns across 9 bases. V gave up 0 bases and J gave up 4 bases; unmatched junction bases: 11. The CDR3 length is 17 residues. Germline V gene lookup returns CDR1 SGDLS and CDR2 YYNGEE. As DNA, the CDR3 is TGTGCCAGCAGCGTAGGAGTGCGCGGGAGGGCCGATTACGAGCAGTACTTC. Amino acid sequence: CASSVGVRGRADYEQYF.

This chain links TRBV18 with TRBJ2-5; 7 bases map to TRBD1. J gave up 5 bases and V 6 bases, and 9 bases lay outside the gene matches. The CDR3 has 14 residues. Germline CDR1 is KGHSH and CDR2 is LQKENI. CDR3 sequence reads: CASSPGQAGETQYF. CDR3 nucleotides: TGTGCCAGCTCCCCAGGACAGGCCGGGGAGACCCAGTACTTC.

The chain has TRBV5-5 and TRBJ2-7; 7 bases agree with TRBD1. Germline CDR1 SGHKS, CDR2 YYEKEE (reference sequence). The CDR3 loop spans 14 amino acids. V dropped 0 bases and J dropped 2; count of bases not matched to a gene: 2. CDR3 sequence: CASSLGQGAYEQYF. CDR3 in DNA: TGTGCCAGCAGCTTGGGACAGGGAGCCTACGAGCAGTACTTC.

This clone was recorded once. The chain combines TRBV19 with TRBJ2-1, with TRBD2 matching 16 bases. Germline V lookup: CDR1 LNHDA, CDR2 SQIVND (reference sequence). The CDR3 is made up of 18 amino acids. The junction had 13 bases not matched to a gene; V was cut back by 4 bases and J by 10 bases. CDR3 protein: CASSTLGHGTSGGEEQFF. CDR3 in DNA: TGTGCCAGTAGTACACTTGGGCACGGGACTAGCGGGGGGGAAGAGCAGTTCTTC.

The genes are TRBV4-3 and TRBJ2-3; perhaps TRBD2 as D (6 bases). This CDR3 comprises 14 residues. Trimming took 8 bases from V and 4 from J, leaving 16 bases between them. The germline V gene has CDR1 LGHNA and CDR2 YSLEER. CDR3 DNA sequence: TGCGCCAGCGGACGGACTAACGGGGCAGATACGCAGTATTTT. It is translated as CASGRTNGADTQYF.

This rearrangement joins TRBV7-9 to TRBJ2-1, with D tentatively TRBD2 (5 bases). Trimming stripped 5 bases from V and 9 bases from J, with 29 bases between. The CDR3 is made up of 18 amino acids. In germline, CDR1 is SEHNR, CDR2 FQNEAQ (reference sequence). The CDR3 nucleotides are TGTGCCAGCAGCCCCGTGGTTGACCGCCTGAGGGAGAGGATTGAGCAGTTCTTC. It specifies CASSPVVDRLRERIEQFF.

The sample holds one count of this clone. The chain joins TRBV6-5 to TRBJ2-1, with D tentatively TRBD1 (5 bases). The length of the CDR3 is 11 residues. Germline lookup yields CDR1 MNHEY and CDR2 SVGAGI. V lost 5 bases and J 10 bases, leaving 9 bases between the germline ends. The chain's CDR3 is CASSNPGEQFF. As DNA, the CDR3 is TGTGCCAGCAGTAACCCAGGGGAGCAGTTCTTC.

This clone was recorded a few times. This chain links TRBV7-9 with TRBJ2-3, with 7 bases matching TRBD1. V lost 2 bases and J lost 6; bases outside the gene matches: 8. Germline V gives CDR1 SEHNR, CDR2 FQNEAQ (reference sequence). This CDR3 is built from 15 residues. Written as DNA, the CDR3 is TGTGCCAGCAGCTTACGGCGGACAGGCGGGGATACGCAGTATTTT. The encoded protein is CASSLRRTGGDTQYF.

The J gene is TRBJ1-3, the V gene TRBV7-2; D possibly corresponds to TRBD1 (5 bases). This CDR3 has 15 amino acids. The germline V and J ends were trimmed by 3 bases and 6 bases, with 15 bases remaining between them. Germline V gene sequence: CDR1 SGHTA, CDR2 FQGNSA. The CDR3: CASSFRTREENTIYF. For the CDR3, the DNA is TGTGCCAGCAGCTTTAGGACCAGGGAAGAAAACACCATATATTTT. Full variable domain (remainder filled in from reference TRBV7-2 and TRBJ1-3): GAGVSQSPSNKVTEKGKDVELRCDPISGHTALYWYRQSLGQGLEFLIYFQGNSAPDKSGLPSDRFSAERTGGSVSTLTIQRTQQEDSAVYLCASSFRTREENTIYFGEGSWLTVV.

The V and J genes are TRBV3-1 (or the pseudogene TRBV3-2) and TRBJ2-7; 13 nucleotides align to TRBD2. Germline assignment: CDR1 LGHDT and CDR2 YNNKEL (reference sequence). V shed 0 bases and J 7 bases; nucleotides not matched to a gene: 6. The CDR3 sequence is 16 residues long. The CDR3 region is CASSQEGGTSGVEQYF. CDR3 DNA: TGTGCCAGCAGCCAAGAGGGGGGGACTAGCGGGGTTGAGCAGTACTTC.

This rearrangement joins TRBV19 to TRBJ1-3; no definite D call. CDR3 size: 16 residues. Germline V gene data show CDR1 as LNHDA and CDR2 as SQIVND (reference sequence). V was shortened by 6 bases and J by 0 bases, with 15 bases between the two germline ends. The CDR3 DNA sequence: TGTGCCAGTAGGGACCTGGCGGGAAGCTCTGGAAACACCATATATTTT. Its protein product is CASRDLAGSSGNTIYF.